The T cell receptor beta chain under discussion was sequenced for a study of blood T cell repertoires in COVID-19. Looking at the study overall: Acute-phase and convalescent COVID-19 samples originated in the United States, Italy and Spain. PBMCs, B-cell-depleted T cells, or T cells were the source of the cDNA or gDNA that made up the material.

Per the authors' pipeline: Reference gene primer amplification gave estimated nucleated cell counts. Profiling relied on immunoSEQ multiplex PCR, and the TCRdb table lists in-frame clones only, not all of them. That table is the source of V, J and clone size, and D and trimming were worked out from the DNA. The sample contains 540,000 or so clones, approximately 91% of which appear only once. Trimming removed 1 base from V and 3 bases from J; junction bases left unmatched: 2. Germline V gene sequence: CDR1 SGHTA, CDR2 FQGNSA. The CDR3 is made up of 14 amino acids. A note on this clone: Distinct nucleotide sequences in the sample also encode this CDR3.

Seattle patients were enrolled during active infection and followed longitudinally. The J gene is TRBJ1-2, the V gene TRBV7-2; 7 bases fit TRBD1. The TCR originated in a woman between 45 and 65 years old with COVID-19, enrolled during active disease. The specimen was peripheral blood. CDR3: CASSLGTGDYGYTF. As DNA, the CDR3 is TGTGCCAGCAGCTTAGGGACAGGCGACTATGGCTACACCTTC.